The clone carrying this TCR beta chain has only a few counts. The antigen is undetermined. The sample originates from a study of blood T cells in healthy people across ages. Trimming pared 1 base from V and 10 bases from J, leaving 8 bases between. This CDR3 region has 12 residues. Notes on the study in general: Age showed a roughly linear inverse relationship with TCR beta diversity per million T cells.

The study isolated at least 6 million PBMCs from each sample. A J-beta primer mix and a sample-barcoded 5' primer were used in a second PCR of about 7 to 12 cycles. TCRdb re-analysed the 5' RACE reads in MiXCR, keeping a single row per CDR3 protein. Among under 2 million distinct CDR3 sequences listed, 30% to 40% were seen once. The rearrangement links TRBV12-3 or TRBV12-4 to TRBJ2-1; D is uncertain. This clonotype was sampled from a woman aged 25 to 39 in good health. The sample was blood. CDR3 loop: CASSLGRLEQFF. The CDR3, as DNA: TGTGCCAGCAGTTTAGGTCGGTTAGAGCAGTTCTTC.